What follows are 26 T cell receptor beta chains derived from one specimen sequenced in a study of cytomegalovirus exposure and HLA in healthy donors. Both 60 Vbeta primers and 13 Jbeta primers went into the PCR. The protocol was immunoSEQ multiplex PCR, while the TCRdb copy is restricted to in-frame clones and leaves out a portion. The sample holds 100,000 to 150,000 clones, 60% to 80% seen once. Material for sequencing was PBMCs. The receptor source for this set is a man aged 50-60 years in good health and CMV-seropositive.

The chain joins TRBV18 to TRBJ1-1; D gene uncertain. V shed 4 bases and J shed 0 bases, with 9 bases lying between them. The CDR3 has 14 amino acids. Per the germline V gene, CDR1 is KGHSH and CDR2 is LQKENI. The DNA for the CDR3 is TGTGCCAGCTCACTGATGGACTTGAACACTGAAGCTTTCTTT. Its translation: CASSLMDLNTEAFF.

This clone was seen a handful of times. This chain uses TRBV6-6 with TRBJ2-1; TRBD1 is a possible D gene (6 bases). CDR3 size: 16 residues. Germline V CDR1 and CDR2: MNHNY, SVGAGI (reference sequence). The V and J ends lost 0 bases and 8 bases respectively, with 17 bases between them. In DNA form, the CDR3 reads TGTGCCAGCAGTTACTCGAAGGACAGTTTGTATGATGAGCAGTTCTTC. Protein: CASSYSKDSLYDEQFF.

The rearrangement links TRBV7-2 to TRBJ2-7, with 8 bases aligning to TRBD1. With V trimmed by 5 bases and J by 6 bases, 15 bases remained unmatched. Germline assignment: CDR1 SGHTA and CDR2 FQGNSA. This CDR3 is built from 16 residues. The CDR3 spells CASSMTRGRGPFEQYF. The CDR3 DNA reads TGTGCCAGCAGCATGACCCGGGGCAGGGGGCCTTTCGAGCAGTACTTC.

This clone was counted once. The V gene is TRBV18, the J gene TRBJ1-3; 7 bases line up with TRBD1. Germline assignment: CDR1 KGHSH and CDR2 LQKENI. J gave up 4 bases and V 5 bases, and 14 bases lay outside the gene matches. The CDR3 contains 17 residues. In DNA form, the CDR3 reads TGTGCCAGCTCAGCAAATAAACAGGGGTTCTCCGGAAACACCATATATTTT. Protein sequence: CASSANKQGFSGNTIYF.

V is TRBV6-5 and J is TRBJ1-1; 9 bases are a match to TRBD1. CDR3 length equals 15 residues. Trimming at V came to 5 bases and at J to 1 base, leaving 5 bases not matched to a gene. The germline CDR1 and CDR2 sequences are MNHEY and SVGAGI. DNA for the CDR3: TGTGCCAGCAGTCTCTGGACAGGGGAGAACACTGAAGCTTTCTTT. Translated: CASSLWTGENTEAFF.

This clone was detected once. CDR3 sequence reads: CASTPDRGGTGELFF. The CDR3 DNA reads TGTGCCAGCACCCCAGACAGGGGCGGCACCGGGGAGCTGTTTTTT. The chain carries TRBV6-5 and TRBJ2-2, with 8 bases aligning to TRBD1. The trim removed 7 bases at V and 4 bases at J, leaving 8 bases unmatched. Germline assignment: CDR1 MNHEY and CDR2 SVGAGI. The CDR3 has 15 amino acids.

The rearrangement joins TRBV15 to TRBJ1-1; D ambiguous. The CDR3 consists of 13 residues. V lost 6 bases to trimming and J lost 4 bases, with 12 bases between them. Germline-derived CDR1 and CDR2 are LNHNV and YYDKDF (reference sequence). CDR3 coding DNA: TGTGCCACCAGGGTACGAGCGAGCACTGAAGCTTTCTTT. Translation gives CATRVRASTEAFF.

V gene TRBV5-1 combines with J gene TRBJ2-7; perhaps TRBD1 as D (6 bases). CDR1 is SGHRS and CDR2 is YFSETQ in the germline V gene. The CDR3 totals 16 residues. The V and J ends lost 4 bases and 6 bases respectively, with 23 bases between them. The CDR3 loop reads CASSPAPGTSHGEQYF. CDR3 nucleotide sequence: TGCGCCAGCAGCCCTGCCCCCGGGACAAGCCATGGCGAGCAGTACTTC.

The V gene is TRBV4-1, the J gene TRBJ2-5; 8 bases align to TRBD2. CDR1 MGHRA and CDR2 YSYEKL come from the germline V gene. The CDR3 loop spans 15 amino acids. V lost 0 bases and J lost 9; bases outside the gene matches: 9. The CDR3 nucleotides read TGCGCCAGCAGCCAAGAGGGGGAGCGGGGGCCGCCCCAGTACTTC. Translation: CASSQEGERGPPQYF.

This chain's CDR3 is CASSKQGSGYTF. DNA of the CDR3: TGTGCCAGTAGTAAGCAGGGCTCCGGCTACACCTTC. This rearrangement joins TRBV19 to TRBJ1-2, with D possibly matching TRBD1 (5 bases). The ends were cut back, 4 bases at V and 8 bases at J, with 11 bases in the middle. In germline, CDR1 is LNHDA, CDR2 SQIVND (reference sequence). CDR3 size: 12 residues.

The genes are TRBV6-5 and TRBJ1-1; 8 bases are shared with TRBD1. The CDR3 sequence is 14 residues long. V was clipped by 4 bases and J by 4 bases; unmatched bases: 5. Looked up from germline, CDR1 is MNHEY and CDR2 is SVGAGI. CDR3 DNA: TGTGCCAGCAGTTTATCCACAGGGGGCACTGAAGCTTTCTTT. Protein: CASSLSTGGTEAFF.

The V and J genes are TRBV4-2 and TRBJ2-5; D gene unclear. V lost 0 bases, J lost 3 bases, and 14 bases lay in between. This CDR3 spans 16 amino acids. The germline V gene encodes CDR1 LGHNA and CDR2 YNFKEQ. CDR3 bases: TGTGCCAGCAGCCAAGATCCGGCTAGATCGAAAGAGACCCAGTACTTC. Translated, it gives CASSQDPARSKETQYF.

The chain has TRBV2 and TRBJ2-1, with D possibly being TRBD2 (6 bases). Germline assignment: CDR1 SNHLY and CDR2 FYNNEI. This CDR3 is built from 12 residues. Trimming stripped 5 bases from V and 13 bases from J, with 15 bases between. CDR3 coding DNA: TGTGCCAGCAGTCCGGGACTGGTTGAACAGTTCTTC. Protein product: CASSPGLVEQFF. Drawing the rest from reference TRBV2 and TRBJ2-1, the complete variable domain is EPEVTQTPSHQVTQMGQEVILRCVPISNHLYFYWYRQILGQKVEFLVSFYNNEISEKSEIFDDQFSVERPDGSNFTLKIRSTKLEDSAMYFCASSPGLVEQFFGPGTRLTVL.

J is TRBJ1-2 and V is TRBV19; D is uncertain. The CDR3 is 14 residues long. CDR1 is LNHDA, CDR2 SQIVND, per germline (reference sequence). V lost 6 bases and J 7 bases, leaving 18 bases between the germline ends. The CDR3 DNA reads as TGTGCCAGTAGCACCTCTCCCAGGTCAAGTGGCTACACCTTC. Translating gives CASSTSPRSSGYTF.

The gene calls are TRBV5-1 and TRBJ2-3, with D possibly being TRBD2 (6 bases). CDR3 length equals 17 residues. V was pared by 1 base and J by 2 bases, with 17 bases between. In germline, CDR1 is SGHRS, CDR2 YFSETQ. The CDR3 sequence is CASSLPPWGGITDTQYF. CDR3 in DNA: TGCGCCAGCAGCTTGCCCCCCTGGGGCGGGATCACAGATACGCAGTATTTT.

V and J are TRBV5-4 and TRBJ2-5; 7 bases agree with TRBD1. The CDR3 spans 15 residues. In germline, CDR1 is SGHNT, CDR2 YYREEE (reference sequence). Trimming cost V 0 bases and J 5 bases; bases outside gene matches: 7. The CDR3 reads CASSLGGVQGETQYF. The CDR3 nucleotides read TGTGCCAGCAGCTTGGGTGGGGTACAGGGGGAGACCCAGTACTTC.

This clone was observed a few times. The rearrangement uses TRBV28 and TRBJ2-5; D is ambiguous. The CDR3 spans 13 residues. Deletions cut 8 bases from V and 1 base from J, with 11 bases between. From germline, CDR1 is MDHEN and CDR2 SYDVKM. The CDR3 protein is CASRPGLQETQYF. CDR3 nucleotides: TGTGCCAGCCGACCTGGGCTCCAAGAGACCCAGTACTTC.

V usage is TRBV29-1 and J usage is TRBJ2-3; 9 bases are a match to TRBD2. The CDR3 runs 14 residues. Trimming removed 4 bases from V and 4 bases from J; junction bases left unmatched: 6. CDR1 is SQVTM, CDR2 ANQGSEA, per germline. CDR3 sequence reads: CSVVGTSLPDTQYF. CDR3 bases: TGCAGCGTTGTCGGGACTAGCCTCCCAGATACGCAGTATTTT.

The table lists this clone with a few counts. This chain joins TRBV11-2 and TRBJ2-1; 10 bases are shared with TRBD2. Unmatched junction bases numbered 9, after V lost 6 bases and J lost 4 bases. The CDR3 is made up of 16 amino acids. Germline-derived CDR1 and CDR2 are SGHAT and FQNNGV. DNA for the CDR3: TGTGCCAGCAGGTCTAGCGGGAGAGGAAATTACAATGAGCAGTTCTTC. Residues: CASRSSGRGNYNEQFF.

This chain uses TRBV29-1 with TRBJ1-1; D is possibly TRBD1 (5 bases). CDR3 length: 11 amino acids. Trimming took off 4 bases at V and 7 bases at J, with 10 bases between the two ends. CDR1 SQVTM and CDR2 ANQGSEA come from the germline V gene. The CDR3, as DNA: TGCAGCGTTGTCGGACACAGTGAAGCTTTCTTT. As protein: CSVVGHSEAFF. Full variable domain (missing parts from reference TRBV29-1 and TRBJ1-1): SAVISQKPSRDICQRGTSLTIQCQVDSQVTMMFWYRQQPGQSLTLIATANQGSEATYESGFVIDKFPISRPNLTFSTLTVSNMSPEDSSIYLCSVVGHSEAFFGQGTRLTVV.

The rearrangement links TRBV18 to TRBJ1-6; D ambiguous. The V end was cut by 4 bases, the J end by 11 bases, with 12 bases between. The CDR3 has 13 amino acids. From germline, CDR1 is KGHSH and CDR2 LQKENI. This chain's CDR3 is CASSLAHSPPLHF. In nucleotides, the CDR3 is TGTGCCAGCTCACTCGCGCATAGCCCACCCCTCCACTTT.

CDR3 coding DNA: TGCGCCAGCAGCCAAGATCTATTTGGACAGGGCTATGGCTACACCTTC. Translation: CASSQDLFGQGYGYTF. The chain has TRBV4-3 and TRBJ1-2, with 8 bases aligning to TRBD1. The CDR3 loop spans 16 amino acids. Germline-derived CDR1 and CDR2 are LGHNA and YSLEER. J lost 4 bases, V lost 0 bases, and 7 bases had no gene match.

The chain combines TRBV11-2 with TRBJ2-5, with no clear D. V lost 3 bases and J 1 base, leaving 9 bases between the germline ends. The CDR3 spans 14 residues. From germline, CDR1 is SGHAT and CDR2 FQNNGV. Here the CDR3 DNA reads TGTGCCAGCAGCTTTTCATCCGGCCAAGAGACCCAGTACTTC. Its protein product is CASSFSSGQETQYF.

The CDR3: CASSLVSGRAVKETQYF. In nucleotides, the CDR3 is TGTGCCAGCAGCTTAGTCTCCGGGAGGGCCGTGAAAGAGACCCAGTACTTC. The gene calls are TRBV7-2 and TRBJ2-5, with TRBD2 matching over 8 bases. With V trimmed by 1 base and J by 3 bases, 10 bases remained unmatched. This CDR3 region has 17 residues. Germline CDR1 reads SGHTA; CDR2 reads FQGNSA.

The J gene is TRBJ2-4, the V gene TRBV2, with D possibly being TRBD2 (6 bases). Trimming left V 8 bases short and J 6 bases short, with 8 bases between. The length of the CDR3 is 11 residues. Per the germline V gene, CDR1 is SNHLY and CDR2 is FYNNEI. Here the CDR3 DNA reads TGTGCCAGCGAGGGACTAAACATTCAGTACTTC. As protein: CASEGLNIQYF.

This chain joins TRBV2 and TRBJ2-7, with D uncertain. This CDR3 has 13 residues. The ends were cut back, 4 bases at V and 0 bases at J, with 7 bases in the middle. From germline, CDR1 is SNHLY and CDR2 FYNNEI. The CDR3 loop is CASSGQDSYEQYF. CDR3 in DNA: TGTGCCAGCAGTGGACAAGACTCCTACGAGCAGTACTTC. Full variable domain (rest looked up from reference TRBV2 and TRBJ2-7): EPEVTQTPSHQVTQMGQEVILRCVPISNHLYFYWYRQILGQKVEFLVSFYNNEISEKSEIFDDQFSVERPDGSNFTLKIRSTKLEDSAMYFCASSGQDSYEQYFGPGTRLTVT.